This TCR beta chain was captured in a study of blood T cell repertoires in COVID-19. Seattle patient enrollment occurred during active infection, with longitudinal follow-up thereafter. Germline assignment: CDR1 SGHTA and CDR2 FQGNSA. The V gene lost 5 bases and the J gene lost 7 bases, with 13 bases spanning the gap. The CDR3 is made up of 13 amino acids. The repertoire was sequenced with immunoSEQ multiplex PCR; TCRdb's copy has only in-frame clones and lacks some. The sample contains roughly 75,000 clones, around nine tenths of which appear only once. The sequencing input was peripheral blood. The sequence came from a man older than 75 with COVID-19, enrolled during active disease. The chain links TRBV7-2 to TRBJ2-3; a weak D match, TRBD2 (6 bases). CDR3 in amino acids: CASSGGLTNTQYF. CDR3 DNA: TGTGCCAGCAGCGGGGGACTCACGAATACGCAGTATTTT.